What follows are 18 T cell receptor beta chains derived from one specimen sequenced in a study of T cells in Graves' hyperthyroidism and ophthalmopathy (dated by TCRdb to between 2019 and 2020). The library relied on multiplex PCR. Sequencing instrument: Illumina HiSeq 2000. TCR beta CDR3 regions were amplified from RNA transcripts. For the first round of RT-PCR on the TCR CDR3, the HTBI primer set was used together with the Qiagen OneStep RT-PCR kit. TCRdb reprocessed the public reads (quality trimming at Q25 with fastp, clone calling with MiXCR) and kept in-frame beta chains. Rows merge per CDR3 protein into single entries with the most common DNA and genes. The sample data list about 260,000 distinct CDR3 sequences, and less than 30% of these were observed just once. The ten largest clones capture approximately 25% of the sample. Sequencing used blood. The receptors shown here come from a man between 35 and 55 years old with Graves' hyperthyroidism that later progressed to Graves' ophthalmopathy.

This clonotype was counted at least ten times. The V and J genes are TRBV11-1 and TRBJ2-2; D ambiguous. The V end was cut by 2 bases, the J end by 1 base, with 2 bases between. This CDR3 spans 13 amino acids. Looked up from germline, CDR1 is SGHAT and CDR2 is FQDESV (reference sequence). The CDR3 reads CASSLLNTGELFF. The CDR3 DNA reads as TGTGCCAGCAGCTTACTGAACACCGGGGAGCTGTTTTTT.

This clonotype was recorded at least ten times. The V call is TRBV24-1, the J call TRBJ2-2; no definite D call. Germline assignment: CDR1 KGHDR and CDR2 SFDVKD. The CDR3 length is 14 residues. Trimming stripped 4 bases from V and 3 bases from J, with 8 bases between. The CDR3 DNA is TGTGCCACCAGTGAGTTCGGAGACACCGGGGAGCTGTTTTTT. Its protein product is CATSEFGDTGELFF.

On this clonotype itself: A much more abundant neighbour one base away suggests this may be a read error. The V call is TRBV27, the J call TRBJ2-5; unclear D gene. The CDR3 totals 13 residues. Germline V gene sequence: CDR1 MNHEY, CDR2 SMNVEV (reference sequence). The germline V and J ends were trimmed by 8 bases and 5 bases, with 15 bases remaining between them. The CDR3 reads CASGSRKGETQYF. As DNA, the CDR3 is TGTGCCAGCGGTTCACGGAAGGGCGAGACCCAGTACTTC.

For the CDR3, the DNA is TGTGCCAGTAATCGACAGCGCCGAGAAGCTTTCTTT. This gives the protein CASNRQRREAFF. The chain couples TRBV28 to TRBJ1-1; a possible D gene is TRBD1 (5 bases). Deletions cut 9 bases from V and 8 bases from J, with 16 bases between. This CDR3 region has 12 residues. Looked up from germline, CDR1 is MDHEN and CDR2 is SYDVKM.

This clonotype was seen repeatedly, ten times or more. The DNA for the CDR3 is TGTGCCACCAGTGAAACCGGTGCCTATGGCTACACCTTC. It encodes CATSETGAYGYTF. V usage is TRBV24-1 and J usage is TRBJ1-2; D call uncertain. From germline, CDR1 is KGHDR and CDR2 SFDVKD. V gave up 4 bases and J gave up 4 bases, with 9 bases separating them. There are 13 residues in the CDR3.

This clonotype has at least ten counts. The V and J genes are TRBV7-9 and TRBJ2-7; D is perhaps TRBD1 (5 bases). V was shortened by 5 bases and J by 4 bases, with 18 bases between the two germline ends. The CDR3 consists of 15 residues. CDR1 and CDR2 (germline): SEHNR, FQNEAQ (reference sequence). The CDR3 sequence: CASSTTTETVYEQYF. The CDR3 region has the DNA TGTGCCAGCAGCACCACCACGGAGACAGTTTACGAGCAGTACTTC.

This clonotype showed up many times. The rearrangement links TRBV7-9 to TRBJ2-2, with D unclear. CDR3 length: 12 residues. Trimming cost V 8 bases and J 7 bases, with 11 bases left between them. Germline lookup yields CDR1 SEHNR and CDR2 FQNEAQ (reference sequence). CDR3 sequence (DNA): TGTGCCAGCGCGGTAGGGCACGGGGAGCTGTTTTTT. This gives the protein CASAVGHGELFF. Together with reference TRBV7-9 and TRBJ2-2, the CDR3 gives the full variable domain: DTGVSQNPRHKITKRGQNVTFRCDPISEHNRLYWYRQTLGQGPEFLTYFQNEAQLEKSRLLSDRFSAERPKGSFSTLEIQRTEQGDSAMYLCASAVGHGELFFGEGSRLTVL.

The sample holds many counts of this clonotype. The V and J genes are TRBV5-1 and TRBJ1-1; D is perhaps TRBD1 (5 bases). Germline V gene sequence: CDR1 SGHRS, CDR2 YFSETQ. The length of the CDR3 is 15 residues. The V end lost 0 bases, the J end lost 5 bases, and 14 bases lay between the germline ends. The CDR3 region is CASSLGFGGRTEAFF. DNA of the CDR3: TGCGCCAGCAGCTTGGGATTTGGGGGGAGAACTGAAGCTTTCTTT.

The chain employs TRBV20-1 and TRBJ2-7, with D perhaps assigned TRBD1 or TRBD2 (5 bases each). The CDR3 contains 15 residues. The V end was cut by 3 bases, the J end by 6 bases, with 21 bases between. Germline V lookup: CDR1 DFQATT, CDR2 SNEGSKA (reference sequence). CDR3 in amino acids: CSASLGVGGGREQYF. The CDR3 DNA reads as TGCAGTGCTAGCTTGGGGGTCGGAGGAGGACGCGAGCAGTACTTC.

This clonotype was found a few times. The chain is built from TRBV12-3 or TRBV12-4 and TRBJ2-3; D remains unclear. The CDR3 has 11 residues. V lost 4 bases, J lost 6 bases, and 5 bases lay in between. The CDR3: CASSWVDTQYF. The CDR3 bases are TGTGCCAGCAGTTGGGTCGATACGCAGTATTTT.

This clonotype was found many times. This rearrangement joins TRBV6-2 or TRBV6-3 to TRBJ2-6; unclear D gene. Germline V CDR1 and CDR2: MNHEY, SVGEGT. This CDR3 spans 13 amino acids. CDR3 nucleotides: TGTGGGGCTCTGAGCTCTGGGGCCAACGTCCTGACTTTC. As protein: CGALSSGANVLTF.

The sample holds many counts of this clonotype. CDR3 amino acids: CASSYRSSYEQYF. In DNA, the CDR3 is TGTGCCAGCAGTTACCGGTCCTCATACGAGCAGTACTTC. V usage is TRBV6-5 and J usage is TRBJ2-7; D is unclear. Looked up from germline, CDR1 is MNHEY and CDR2 is SVGAGI. V was pared by 2 bases and J by 4 bases, with 9 bases between. The CDR3 contains 13 residues.

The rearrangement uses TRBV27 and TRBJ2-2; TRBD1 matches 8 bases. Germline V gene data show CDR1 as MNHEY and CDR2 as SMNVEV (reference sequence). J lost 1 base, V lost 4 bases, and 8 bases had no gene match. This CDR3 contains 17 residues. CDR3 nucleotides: TGTGCCAGCAGTTCCGACAGGGGCATATGGAACACCGGGGAGCTGTTTTTT. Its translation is CASSSDRGIWNTGELFF.

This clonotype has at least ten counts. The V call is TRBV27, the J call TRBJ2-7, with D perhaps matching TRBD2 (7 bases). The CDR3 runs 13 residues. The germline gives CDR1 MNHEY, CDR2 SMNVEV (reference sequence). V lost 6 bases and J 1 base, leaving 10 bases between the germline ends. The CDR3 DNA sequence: TGTGCCAGCAGGGGAGGGGGGTCCTACGAGCAGTACTTC. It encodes CASRGGGSYEQYF.

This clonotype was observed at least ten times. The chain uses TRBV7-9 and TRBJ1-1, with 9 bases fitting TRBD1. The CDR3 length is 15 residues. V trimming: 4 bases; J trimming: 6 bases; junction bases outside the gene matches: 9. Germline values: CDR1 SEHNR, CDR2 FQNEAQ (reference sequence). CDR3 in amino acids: CASSSRTGESPEAFF. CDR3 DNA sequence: TGTGCCAGCAGCTCCCGGACAGGGGAGTCCCCTGAAGCTTTCTTT.

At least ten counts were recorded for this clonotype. CDR3 bases: TGTGCCACCAGCAGAGATTCTACGGGAGTCCTGTACGAGCAGTACTTC. This sequence encodes CATSRDSTGVLYEQYF. The rearrangement uses TRBV15 and TRBJ2-7; perhaps TRBD2 as D (6 bases). Germline CDR1 reads LNHNV; CDR2 reads YYDKDF (reference sequence). This CDR3 is 16 amino acids long. V was clipped by 0 bases and J by 4 bases, with 16 bases between them.

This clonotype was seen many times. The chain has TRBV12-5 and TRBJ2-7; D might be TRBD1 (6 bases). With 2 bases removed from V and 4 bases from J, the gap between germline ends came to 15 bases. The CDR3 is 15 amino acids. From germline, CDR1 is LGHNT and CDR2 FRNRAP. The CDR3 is CASGLPPGQLYEQYF. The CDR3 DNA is TGTGCTAGTGGTTTGCCACCGGGACAACTATACGAGCAGTACTTC.

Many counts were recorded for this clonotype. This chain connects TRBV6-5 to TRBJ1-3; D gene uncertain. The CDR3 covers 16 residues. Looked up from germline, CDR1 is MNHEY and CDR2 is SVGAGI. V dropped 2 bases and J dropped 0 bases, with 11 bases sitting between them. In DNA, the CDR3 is TGTGCCAGCAGTTACGGAATGGCATACTCTGGAAACACCATATATTTT. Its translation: CASSYGMAYSGNTIYF.